This section outlines one T cell receptor beta chain sequence together with its context. This clone was counted a single time. Its antigen target is currently unknown. Base quality data are lacking; no much larger clone is found one base away. The immunoSEQ Assay, a bias-controlled multiplex PCR, was used to amplify TCRbeta CDR3 regions from genomic DNA. In the source study's methods: The number of nucleated cells in each sample was estimated by amplification of reference gene primers within the assay. Sequence reads were collapsed and filtered to measure the absolute abundance of every unique TCRbeta CDR3 rearrangement. For each sample, productive Simpson clonality was calculated as the square root of Simpson's diversity index over productive rearrangements. TCRdb holds this immuneACCESS table with in-frame rearrangements only. Some clones are missing; in checked studies, unresolved V genes explain under half, and the rest has no known cause. V and J calls and clone size are given by that table; D and trimming were obtained from the DNA. The sample table lists around 300,000 clones, 88% of them with a count of one. 3% of the sample lies in the top ten.

The data were obtained in a study of blood T cell repertoires in COVID-19 (dated by TCRdb to the early 2020s). Looking at the study overall: Samples covering the acute and convalescent phases of COVID-19 were provided by collaborators in the United States, Italy and Spain. The repertoires were made available in a free public database intended to serve as a resource for research on the immune response to SARS-CoV-2. The prospective study material was composed of cDNA or gDNA derived from T cells, B-cell-depleted T cells, or PBMCs. Subjects who had been exposed to COVID-19, were actively infected with it, or had recovered from it provided the deeply sampled blood TCRbeta repertoires that made up the dataset. Samples came from the ongoing ImmuneRACE study (first 160 participants) plus 1,254 subjects from 6 global collaborators. Sample metadata almost always included a de-identified subject ID, COVID-19 status, age in years and sex. Where HLA class I and class II types were available, the types were taken from metadata supplied by the sample provider, not from assay-based typing. Study-wide conclusions, independent of this receptor: Clinical and demographic metadata were provided uncurated, with the amount varying by source and participant.

Participants in the prospective study were aged roughly 18 to 95 years, lived in about two dozen United States geographic areas, and enrolled through a virtual design. Cohort assignment in the prospective study relied on participant-reported clinical history from a screening survey and a study questionnaire. Recovered participants in ImmuneRACE Cohort 3 were defined as having two consecutive negative NP/OP PCR tests, clearance from a healthcare professional, or resolution of symptoms. Mobile phlebotomists in the prospective study collected whole blood, serum and a nasopharyngeal or oropharyngeal swab from every participant. Additional blood draws and questionnaires over an approximately two-month period could optionally be provided by prospective study participants. Prospective study blood samples were shipped either frozen or at room temperature before DNA extraction. After removal of 8 bases from V and 10 bases from J, the junction retains 9 bases not matched to a gene. The CDR3, cysteine through phenylalanine, is 12 amino acids long. Only the CDR3 DNA stays, 36 bases, in frame from base 1. For CDR1 and CDR2, the germline V gene (reference sequence) lists LNHDA and SQIVND.

The receptor comes from a woman aged 50 to 60 who had recovered from COVID-19. Specimen: PBMCs or T cells enriched from blood (not recorded which). The chain was built from TRBV19 and TRBJ1-1; 8 of the junction bases match TRBD1. DNA sequence: TGTGCCAGTGAAACAGGGGGGCTAGGAGCTTTCTTT. This encodes CASETGGLGAFF.